This T cell receptor (beta chain) was captured by sequencing in a study of cytomegalovirus exposure and HLA in healthy donors. Background on the study: A prior study identified approximately 110 million unique TCR beta sequences from 200 million or so T cells. Study results and limitations: It is likely that the observed cluster of highly shared sequence variants was a sequencing artifact.

V was shortened by 7 bases and J by 8 bases, with 27 bases between the two germline ends. The CDR3 is made up of 17 amino acids. Germline assignment: CDR1 MDHEN and CDR2 SYDVKM. As concerns this clone: As yet, its antigen is unknown.

The PCR employed 60 Vbeta primers together with 13 Jbeta primers. TCRdb's table, derived via immunoSEQ multiplex PCR, lists solely in-frame clones and lacks some. The sample yields 150,000 to 200,000 clones, over 75% seen once. V gene TRBV28 combines with J gene TRBJ2-1, with D perhaps matching TRBD2 (6 bases). The specimen was PBMCs. The receptor was derived from a man in his fifties in good health and CMV-seropositive. CDR3 sequence (DNA): TGTGCCAGCACGAATCTAGGAGGGCGGGTTTTGCTTCATGAGCAGTTCTTC. Protein: CASTNLGGRVLLHEQFF.